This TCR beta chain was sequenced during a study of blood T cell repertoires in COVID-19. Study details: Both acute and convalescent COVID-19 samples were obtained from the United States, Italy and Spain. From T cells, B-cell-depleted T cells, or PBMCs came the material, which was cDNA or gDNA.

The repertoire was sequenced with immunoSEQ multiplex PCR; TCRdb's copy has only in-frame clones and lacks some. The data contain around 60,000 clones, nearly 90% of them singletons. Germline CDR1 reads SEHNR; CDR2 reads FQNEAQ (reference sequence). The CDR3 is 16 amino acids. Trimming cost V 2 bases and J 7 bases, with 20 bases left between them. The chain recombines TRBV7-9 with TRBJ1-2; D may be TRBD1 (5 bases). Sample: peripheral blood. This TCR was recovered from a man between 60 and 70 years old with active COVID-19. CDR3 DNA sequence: TGTGCCAGCAGCTTAAAGGGGCAGGTTGGAAGTGGTGGCTACACCTTC. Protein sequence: CASSLKGQVGSGGYTF.